This TCR beta chain appears in the sequencing data of a study of cytomegalovirus exposure and HLA in healthy donors. Study conclusions and caveats: An analysis done earlier found most TCR beta V segments productive about 90% or about 30% of the time. A highly shared variant cluster was judged a likely technical artifact. There were fewer than 200 TCR beta chains listed as cytomegalovirus-associated.

Amplification used 60 Vbeta primers and 13 Jbeta primers. Method: immunoSEQ multiplex PCR; TCRdb's copy keeps in-frame clones and lacks some. There are 150,000 to 200,000 clones in the sample; more than 60% occur only once, and about 8% lies in the top ten. Remarks on this clone: Its cognate antigen is unknown.

Sequencing was carried out using PBMCs. The sequence came from a woman in her thirties or forties in good health and CMV-seropositive.

CDR3 bases: TGTGCCAGCAGCGTGGGCCCGGGGGGCTACTACAATGAGCAGTTCTTC. It specifies CASSVGPGGYYNEQFF. The rearrangement uses TRBV9 and TRBJ2-1, with D tentatively TRBD2 (7 bases). The germline V and J ends were trimmed by 2 bases and 3 bases, with 15 bases remaining between them. This CDR3 has 16 residues. Germline V gene data show CDR1 as SGDLS and CDR2 as YYNGEE.